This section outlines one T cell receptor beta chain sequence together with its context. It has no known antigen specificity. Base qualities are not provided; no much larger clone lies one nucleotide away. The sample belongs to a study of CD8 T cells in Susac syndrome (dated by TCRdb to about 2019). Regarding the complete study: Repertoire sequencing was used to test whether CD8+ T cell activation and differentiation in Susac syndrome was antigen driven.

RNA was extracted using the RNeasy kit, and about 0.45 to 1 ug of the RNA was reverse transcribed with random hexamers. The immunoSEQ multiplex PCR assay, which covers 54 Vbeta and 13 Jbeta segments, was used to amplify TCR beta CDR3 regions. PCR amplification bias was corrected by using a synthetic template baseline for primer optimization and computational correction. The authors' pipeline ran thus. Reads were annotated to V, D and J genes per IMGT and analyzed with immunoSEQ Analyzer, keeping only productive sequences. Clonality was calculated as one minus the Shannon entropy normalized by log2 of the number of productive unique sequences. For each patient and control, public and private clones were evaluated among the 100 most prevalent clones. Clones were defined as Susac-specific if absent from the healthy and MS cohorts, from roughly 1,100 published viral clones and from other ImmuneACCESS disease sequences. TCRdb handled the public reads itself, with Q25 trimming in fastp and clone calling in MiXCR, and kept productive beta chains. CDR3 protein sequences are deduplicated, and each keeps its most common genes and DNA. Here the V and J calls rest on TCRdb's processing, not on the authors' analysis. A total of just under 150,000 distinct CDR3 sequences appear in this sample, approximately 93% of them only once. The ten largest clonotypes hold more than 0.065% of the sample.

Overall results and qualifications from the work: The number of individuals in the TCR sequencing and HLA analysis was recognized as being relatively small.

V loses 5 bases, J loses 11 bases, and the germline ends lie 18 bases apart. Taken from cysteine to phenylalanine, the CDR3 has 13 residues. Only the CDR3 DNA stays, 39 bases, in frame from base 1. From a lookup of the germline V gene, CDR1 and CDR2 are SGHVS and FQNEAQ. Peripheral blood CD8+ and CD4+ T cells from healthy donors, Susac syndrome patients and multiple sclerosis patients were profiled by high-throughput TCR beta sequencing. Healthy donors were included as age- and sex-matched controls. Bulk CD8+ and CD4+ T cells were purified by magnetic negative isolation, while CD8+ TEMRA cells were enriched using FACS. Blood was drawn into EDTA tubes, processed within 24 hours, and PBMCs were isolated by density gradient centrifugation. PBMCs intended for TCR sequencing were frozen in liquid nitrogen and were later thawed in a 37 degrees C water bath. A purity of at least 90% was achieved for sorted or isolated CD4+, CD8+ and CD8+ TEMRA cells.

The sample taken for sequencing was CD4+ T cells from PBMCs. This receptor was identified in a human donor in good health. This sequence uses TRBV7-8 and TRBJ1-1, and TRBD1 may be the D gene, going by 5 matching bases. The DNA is TGTGCCAGCAGCCCAAGGGCGGACATTCGGGCTTTCTTT. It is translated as CASSPRADIRAFF.